The present entry profiles one T cell receptor (beta chain) with its context. In the authors' workflow: From reference gene primer amplification, estimates of nucleated cell counts were derived. Sequencing was performed with immunoSEQ multiplex PCR; in TCRdb, only in-frame clones are kept and a portion is missing. V, J and clone size are taken as reported in that table, and D and trimming were inferred from the DNA itself. The sample carries approximately 220,000 clones, around four fifths recorded once. This sample is part of a study of blood T cell repertoires in COVID-19. The CDR3 has 13 amino acids. Germline V gene sequence: CDR1 SGDLS, CDR2 YYNGEE. Trimming stripped 0 bases from V and 7 bases from J, with 10 bases between. Cohorts were determined from participant-reported clinical history.

The sequence came from a woman aged 50 to 60 who had been exposed to COVID-19. The V gene is TRBV9, the J gene TRBJ1-1, with a possible D match to TRBD1 (6 bases). Sequences were obtained from PBMCs or T cells enriched from blood (not recorded which). The CDR3 spells CASSVGPDSEAFF. For the CDR3, the DNA is TGTGCCAGCAGCGTAGGCCCGGACAGTGAAGCTTTCTTT.